The rows below give T cell receptor beta chains drawn from one sample of a study of regulatory T cells in long-lasting Graves disease. TCRdb recomputed calls from the multiplex PCR reads with MiXCR, one row per CDR3 protein. The sample consists of about 660,000 distinct CDR3 sequences, 25% to 35% of them appearing once. The material was peripheral blood mononuclear cells (PBMCs), obtained when the disease was refractory, from a patient treated with antithyroid drugs. The receptors here all came from a female donor with Graves disease. Each CDR3 is given with its conserved first and last residue. The D gene is left open where the match is weak. Some rows mark clone size as missing; the rest say once, few, many or name a class of expanded clone.

j_call d_call clone_size v_call cdr3_length cdr3_aa
TRBJ1-3 . few TRBV2 17 CASSESALVDSGNTIYF
TRBJ2-7 . few TRBV15 14 CATRGRGGPYEQYF
TRBJ1-2 TRBD1 many TRBV28 14 CASSWDRVHYGYTF
TRBJ2-7 . . TRBV12-3/TRBV12-4 14 CASSLETPSIRLYF
TRBJ1-5 . . TRBV24-1 14 CATSDRGGNQPQHF
TRBJ2-3 TRBD2 . TRBV10-3 14 CAIRTSGSPDTQYF
TRBJ1-1 . . TRBV19 12 CASSITNREAFF
TRBJ1-1 . . TRBV6-2/TRBV6-3 14 CASSPPNTIGEAFF
TRBJ1-3 TRBD1 . TRBV18 15 CASSPTTGLGNTIYF
TRBJ1-5 . few TRBV7-8 17 CASSSATGVNSNQPQHF
TRBJ1-4 . . TRBV27 13 CASRRDVSEKLFF
TRBJ2-2 . . TRBV2 15 CASVVVAINTGELFF
TRBJ2-7 . . TRBV11-1 13 CASSLVAGLEQYF
TRBJ2-5 TRBD1 many TRBV18 13 CASSPGQQETQYF
TRBJ1-1 . few TRBV6-2/TRBV6-3 14 CASSYAQGFTEAFF
TRBJ1-2 TRBD1 few TRBV27 13 CASSRDRTGGYTF
TRBJ2-7 . . TRBV6-1 15 CASIQTGSGGYEQYF
TRBJ1-1 TRBD1 few TRBV5-6 15 CASSPTGGSNTEAFF
TRBJ1-2 . . TRBV4-2 14 CASSQVGTDYGYTF
TRBJ2-3 . few TRBV27 14 CASSLRYGTDTQYF
TRBJ2-7 TRBD2 few TRBV3-1 16 CASSQPFGGASGEQYF
TRBJ2-7 TRBD1 few TRBV12-5 14 CASGLGQTSYEQYF
TRBJ1-2 . few TRBV6-2/TRBV6-3 15 CASSYSRGRGVVYTF
TRBJ1-2 TRBD1 . TRBV9 18 CASSPRDSSRLKFYGYTF
TRBJ1-2 . many TRBV28 13 CASRGWEDDGYTF
TRBJ2-5 . . TRBV10-3 13 CAISEWMQETQYF
TRBJ1-4 . . TRBV28 19 CASTLGVFSNQGLNGKLFF
TRBJ1-1 . . TRBV5-1 16 CASSFKIGRQNTEAFF
TRBJ2-5 . . TRBV7-9 13 CASSLRTEETQYF
TRBJ2-3 . . TRBV9 18 CASSRDLGVIRGTDTQYF
TRBJ1-1 . . TRBV11-2 12 CASSSYITEAFF
TRBJ1-4 . . TRBV19 14 CASRQQGGGEKLFF
TRBJ1-6 . few TRBV20-1 12 CSARRANSPLHF
TRBJ2-2 . . TRBV2 13 CASSPMWAGELFF
TRBJ1-1 . . TRBV5-1 13 CASSFNAQEEAFF
TRBJ1-1 . . TRBV6-1 15 CASSELGIRNTEAFF
TRBJ1-1 . few TRBV30 15 CAWSERVTTNTEAFF
TRBJ2-2 . few TRBV7-3 14 CASSLIGQTGELFF
TRBJ1-5 TRBD1 few TRBV15 16 CATSRDRGQSNQPQHF
TRBJ2-5 . few TRBV20-1 12 CSAMVGEETQYF
TRBJ2-5 . . TRBV7-9 14 CASSSAVYQETQYF
TRBJ1-2 . few TRBV6-1 13 CATTGERTGGYTF
TRBJ2-2 . . TRBV5-1 15 CASSFNSGSTGELFF
TRBJ2-7 TRBD2 . TRBV20-1 13 CSARHSGNYEQYF
TRBJ1-2 . few TRBV6-1 14 CASSRTGVVYGYTF
TRBJ2-5 . . TRBV20-1 13 CSAASRFEETQYF
TRBJ2-7 TRBD1 . TRBV5-1 15 CASSLAPTGGNEQYF
TRBJ1-5 . . TRBV5-1 15 CASSLNGGRVSPQHF
TRBJ2-2 TRBD1 . TRBV12-5 16 CASGRDRGMNTGELFF
TRBJ2-5 . few TRBV7-9 13 CASSLRGYETQYF
TRBJ1-1 . few TRBV7-9 14 CASSLIGELTEAFF